This entry describes one TCR beta chain. Its specificity is not known. V was clipped by 4 bases and J by 11 bases, with 18 bases between them. There are 14 residues in the CDR3. In germline, CDR1 is SGHDT, CDR2 YYEEEE. The data were obtained in a study of identifying expanded T cells in peripheral blood. Study-level points and caveats: Clone count variance between roughly 2-week samples rose with total template count.

Sequencing was performed with immunoSEQ multiplex PCR; in TCRdb, only in-frame clones are kept and a portion is missing. The sample includes some 75,000 clones, around 90% of them seen just once. The chain uses TRBV5-6 and TRBJ1-4, with TRBD1 as a possible D gene (5 bases). This receptor was identified in a person aged 18-69 years in good health. What was sequenced was blood. This CDR3 is CASSTMSGDLKLFF. The DNA of the CDR3 is TGTGCCAGCAGCACCATGTCGGGGGATCTTAAACTGTTTTTT.